This T cell receptor (beta chain) is from a study of cytomegalovirus exposure and HLA in healthy donors. Study details: The platform used for the roughly 130 validation repertoires matched that of the approximately 620 first-cohort repertoires, a later analysis reported.

The CDR3 spans 11 residues. Germline lookup yields CDR1 SNHLY and CDR2 FYNNEI. Germline trimming cut 6 bases from V and 15 bases from J; bases unmatched to any gene: 7. Assay used: immunoSEQ multiplex PCR; TCRdb lists only in-frame clones, some missing. The repertoire holds about 57,000 clones, more than 80% seen once, with more than 0.95% in the top ten. The receptor's source is a woman in her late teens or twenties in good health and CMV-seronegative. Specimen: PBMCs. J is TRBJ2-3 and V is TRBV2, with 9 bases aligning to TRBD1. CDR3 loop: CASRGQGKLYF. CDR3 sequence (DNA): TGTGCCAGCAGAGGACAGGGGAAATTATATTTT.